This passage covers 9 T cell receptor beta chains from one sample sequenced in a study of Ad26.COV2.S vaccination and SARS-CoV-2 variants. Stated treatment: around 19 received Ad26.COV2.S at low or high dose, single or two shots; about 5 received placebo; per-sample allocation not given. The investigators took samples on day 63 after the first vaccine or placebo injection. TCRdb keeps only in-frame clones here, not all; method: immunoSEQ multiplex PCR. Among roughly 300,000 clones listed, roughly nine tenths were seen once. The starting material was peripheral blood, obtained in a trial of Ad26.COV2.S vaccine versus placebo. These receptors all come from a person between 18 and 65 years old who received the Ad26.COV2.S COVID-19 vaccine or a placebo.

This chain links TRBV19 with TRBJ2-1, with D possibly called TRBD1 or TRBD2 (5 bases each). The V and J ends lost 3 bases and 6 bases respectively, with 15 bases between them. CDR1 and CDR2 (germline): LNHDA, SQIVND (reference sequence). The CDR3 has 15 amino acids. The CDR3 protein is CASSIGAGTANEQFF. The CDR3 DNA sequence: TGTGCCAGTAGTATTGGGGCAGGGACGGCCAATGAGCAGTTCTTC.

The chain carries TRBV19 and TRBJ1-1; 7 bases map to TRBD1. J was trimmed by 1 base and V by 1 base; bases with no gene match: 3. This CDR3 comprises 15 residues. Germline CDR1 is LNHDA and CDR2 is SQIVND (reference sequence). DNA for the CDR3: TGTGCCAGTAGTATAGGAAACAGGGGGAACACTGAAGCTTTCTTT. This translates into CASSIGNRGNTEAFF.

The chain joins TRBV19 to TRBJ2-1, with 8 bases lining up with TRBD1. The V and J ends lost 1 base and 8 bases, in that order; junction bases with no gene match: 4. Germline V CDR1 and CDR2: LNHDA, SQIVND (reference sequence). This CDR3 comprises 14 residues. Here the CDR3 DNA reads TGTGCCAGTAGTATAGTGAACAGGGGGTATGAGCAGTTCTTC. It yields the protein CASSIVNRGYEQFF.

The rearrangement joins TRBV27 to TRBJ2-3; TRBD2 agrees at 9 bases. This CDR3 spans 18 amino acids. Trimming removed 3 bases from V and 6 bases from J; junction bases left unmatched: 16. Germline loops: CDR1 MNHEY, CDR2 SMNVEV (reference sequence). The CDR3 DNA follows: TGTGCCAGCAGTTTCGGGGGGACTAGCAGCCCGAGCAGGGATACGCAGTATTTT. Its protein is CASSFGGTSSPSRDTQYF.

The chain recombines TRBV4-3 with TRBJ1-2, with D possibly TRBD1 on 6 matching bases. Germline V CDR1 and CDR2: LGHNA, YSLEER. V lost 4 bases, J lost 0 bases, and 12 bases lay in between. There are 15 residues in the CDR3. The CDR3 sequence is CASSRRQVPNYGYTF. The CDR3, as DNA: TGCGCCAGCAGCCGACGACAGGTTCCTAACTATGGCTACACCTTC.

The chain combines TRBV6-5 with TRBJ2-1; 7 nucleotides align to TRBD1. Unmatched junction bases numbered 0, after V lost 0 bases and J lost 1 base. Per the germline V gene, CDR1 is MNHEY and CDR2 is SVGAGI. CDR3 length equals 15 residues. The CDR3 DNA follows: TGTGCCAGCAGTTACTCGACAGGGTCCTACAATGAGCAGTTCTTC. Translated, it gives CASSYSTGSYNEQFF.

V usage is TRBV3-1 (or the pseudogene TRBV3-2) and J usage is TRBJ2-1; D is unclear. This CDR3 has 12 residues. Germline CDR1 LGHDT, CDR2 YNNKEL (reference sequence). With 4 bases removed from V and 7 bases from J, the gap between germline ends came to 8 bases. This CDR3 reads CASSPARNEQFF. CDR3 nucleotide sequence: TGTGCCAGCAGCCCGGCGCGGAATGAGCAGTTCTTC.

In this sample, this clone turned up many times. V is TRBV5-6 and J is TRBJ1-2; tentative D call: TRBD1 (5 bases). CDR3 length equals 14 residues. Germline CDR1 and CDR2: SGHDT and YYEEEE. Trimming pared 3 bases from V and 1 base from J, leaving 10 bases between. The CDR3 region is CASSSSGYNYGYTF. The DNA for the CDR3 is TGTGCCAGCAGCTCTTCAGGGTATAACTATGGCTACACCTTC.

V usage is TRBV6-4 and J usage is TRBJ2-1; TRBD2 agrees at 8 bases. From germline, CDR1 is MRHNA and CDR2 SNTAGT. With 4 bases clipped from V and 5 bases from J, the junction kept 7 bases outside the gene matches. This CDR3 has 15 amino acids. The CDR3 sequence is CASSVQLAEHNEQFF. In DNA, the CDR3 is TGTGCCAGCAGTGTCCAACTAGCGGAGCACAATGAGCAGTTCTTC.